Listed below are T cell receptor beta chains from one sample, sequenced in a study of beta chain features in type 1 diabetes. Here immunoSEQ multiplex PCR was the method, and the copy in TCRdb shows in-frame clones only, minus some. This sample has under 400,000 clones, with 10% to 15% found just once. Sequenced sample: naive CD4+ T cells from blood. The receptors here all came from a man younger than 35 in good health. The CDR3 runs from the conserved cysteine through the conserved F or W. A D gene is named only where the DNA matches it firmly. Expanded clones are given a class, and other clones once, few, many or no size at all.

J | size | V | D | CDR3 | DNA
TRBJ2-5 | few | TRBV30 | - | CAWSLTNQETQYF | TGTGCCTGGAGCCTCACAAACCAAGAGACCCAGTACTTC
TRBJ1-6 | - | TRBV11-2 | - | CASSRGARGALHF | TGTGCCAGCAGTCGAGGAGCCCGCGGGGCCCTCCACTTT
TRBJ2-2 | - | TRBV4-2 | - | CASIAVGNTGELFF | TGTGCCAGCATAGCGGTTGGGAACACCGGGGAGCTGTTTTTT
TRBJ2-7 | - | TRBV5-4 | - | CASSLRWGGHYEQYF | TGTGCCAGCAGCTTGAGGTGGGGGGGCCACTACGAGCAGTACTTC
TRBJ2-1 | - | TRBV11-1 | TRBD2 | CASSFPAGTTDNEQFF | TGTGCCAGCAGCTTCCCCGCTGGGACTACCGACAATGAGCAGTTCTTC
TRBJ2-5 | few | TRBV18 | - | CASSPAYGETQYF | TGTGCCAGCTCACCAGCATATGGCGAGACCCAGTACTTC
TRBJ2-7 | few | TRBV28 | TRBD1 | CASTTPGTGLNEQYF | TGTGCCAGCACCACCCCCGGGACAGGGCTGAACGAGCAGTACTTC
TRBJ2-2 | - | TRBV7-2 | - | CASSLNGGTGELFF | TGTGCCAGCAGCTTAAACGGCGGCACCGGGGAGCTGTTTTTT
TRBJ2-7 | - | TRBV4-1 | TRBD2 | CASSRSGGLADYEQYF | TGCGCCAGCAGCCGTTCTGGTGGGCTAGCGGACTACGAGCAGTACTTC
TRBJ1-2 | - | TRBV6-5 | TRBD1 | CASSRGQDVGYTF | TGTGCCAGCAGCAGAGGACAGGATGTTGGCTACACCTTC
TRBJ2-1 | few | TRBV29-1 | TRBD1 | CSVSMTGGRDNEQFF | TGCAGCGTTTCCATGACAGGGGGTAGGGACAATGAGCAGTTCTTC
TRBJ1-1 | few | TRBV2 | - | CASITELVTEAFF | TGTGCCAGCATCACAGAGCTGGTTACTGAAGCTTTCTTT
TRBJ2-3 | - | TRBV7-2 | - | CASSPLGAGTDTQYF | TGTGCCAGCAGCCCCCTGGGGGCCGGCACAGATACGCAGTATTTT
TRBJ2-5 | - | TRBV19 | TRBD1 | CASSPRTGAETQYF | TGTGCCAGTAGTCCCCGGACAGGGGCAGAGACCCAGTACTTC
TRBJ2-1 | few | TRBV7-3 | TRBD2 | CASSESSGRSYNEQFF | TGTGCCAGCAGCGAAAGTAGCGGGAGATCCTACAATGAGCAGTTCTTC
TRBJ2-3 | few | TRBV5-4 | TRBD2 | CASSSLAGGADTQYF | TGTGCCAGCAGCTCGCTAGCGGGGGGGGCAGATACGCAGTATTTT
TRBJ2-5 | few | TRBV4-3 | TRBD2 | CASSQDTLAGRQETQYF | TGCGCCAGCAGCCAAGATACCCTAGCGGGCCGCCAAGAGACCCAGTACTTC
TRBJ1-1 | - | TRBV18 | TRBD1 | CASSEGQGLNTEAFF | TGTGCCAGCTCGGAAGGACAGGGACTGAACACTGAAGCTTTCTTT
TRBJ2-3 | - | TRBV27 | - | CASTLLGLASSTDTQYF | TGTGCCAGCACCCTTCTGGGCCTAGCCTCAAGCACAGATACGCAGTATTTT
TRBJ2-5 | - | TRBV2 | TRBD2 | CASSGVSHGRAQETQYF | TGTGCCAGCAGCGGAGTCTCTCACGGGAGGGCCCAGGAGACCCAGTACTTC
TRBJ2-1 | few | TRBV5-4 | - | CASSRFERTYNEQFF | TGTGCCAGCAGCAGGTTCGAGCGGACCTACAATGAGCAGTTCTTC
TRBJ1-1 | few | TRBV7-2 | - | CASTFVGGGTEAFF | TGTGCCAGCACCTTTGTAGGAGGTGGTACTGAAGCTTTCTTT
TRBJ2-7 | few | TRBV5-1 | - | CASSWGRAQSKEQYF | TGCGCCAGCAGCTGGGGCCGGGCCCAATCTAAAGAGCAGTACTTC
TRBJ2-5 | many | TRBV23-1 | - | CASSQGPGHLQETQYF | TGCGCCAGCAGTCAAGGACCGGGACACCTACAAGAGACCCAGTACTTC
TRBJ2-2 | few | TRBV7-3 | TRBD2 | CASSSLAGGSTGELFF | TGTGCCAGCAGCTCGCTAGCGGGGGGAAGCACCGGGGAGCTGTTTTTT
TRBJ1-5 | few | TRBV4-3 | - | CASSQGADQPQHF | TGCGCCAGCAGCCAAGGCGCCGATCAGCCCCAGCATTTT
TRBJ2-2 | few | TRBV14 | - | CASSRPRGVETGELFF | TGTGCCAGCAGCCGGCCAAGGGGCGTCGAGACCGGGGAGCTGTTTTTT
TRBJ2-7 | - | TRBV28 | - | CASSAPLPSSYEQYF | TGTGCCAGCAGTGCCCCGCTTCCCAGCTCCTACGAGCAGTACTTC
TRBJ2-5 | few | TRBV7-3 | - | CASSSGGMETQYF | TGTGCCAGCAGCTCAGGGGGGATGGAGACCCAGTACTTC
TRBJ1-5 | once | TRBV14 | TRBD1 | CASSLHGQGGNQPQHF | TGTGCCAGCAGCCTCCACGGACAGGGTGGCAATCAGCCCCAGCATTTT
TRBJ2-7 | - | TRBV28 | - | CASSLSWRAYEQYF | TGTGCCAGCAGTTTAAGTTGGCGGGCCTACGAGCAGTACTTC
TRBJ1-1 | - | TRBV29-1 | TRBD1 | CSVYRDRGHEAFF | TGCAGCGTTTACCGGGACAGGGGACATGAAGCTTTCTTT
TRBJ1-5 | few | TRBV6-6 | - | CASRKNQGQPQHF | TGTGCCAGCAGAAAAAATCAGGGGCAGCCCCAGCATTTT
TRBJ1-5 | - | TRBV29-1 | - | CSVGVRDNQPQHF | TGCAGCGTTGGGGTCAGGGACAATCAGCCCCAGCATTTT
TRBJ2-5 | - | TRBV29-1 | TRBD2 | CSVDTSGQETQYF | TGCAGCGTTGATACTAGCGGGCAAGAGACCCAGTACTTC
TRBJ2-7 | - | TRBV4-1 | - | CASSQEKRGQLYEQYF | TGCGCCAGCAGCCAAGAAAAAAGAGGCCAACTTTACGAGCAGTACTTC
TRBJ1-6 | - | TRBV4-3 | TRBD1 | CASSRSTGAHNSPLHF | TGCGCCAGCAGCCGATCCACAGGGGCCCATAATTCACCCCTCCACTTT
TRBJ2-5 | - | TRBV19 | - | CASSISFRETQYF | TGTGCCAGTAGTATCTCCTTCAGGGAGACCCAGTACTTC
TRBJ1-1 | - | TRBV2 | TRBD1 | CASSIQGAMNTEAFF | TGTGCCAGCAGCATACAGGGGGCAATGAACACTGAAGCTTTCTTT
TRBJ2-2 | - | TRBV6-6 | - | CASRPNDGGDTGELFF | TGTGCCAGCAGGCCAAACGACGGGGGAGACACCGGGGAGCTGTTTTTT
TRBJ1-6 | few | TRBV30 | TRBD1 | CAWTPTGTGGSPLHF | TGTGCCTGGACACCCACTGGGACAGGCGGCTCACCCCTCCACTTT
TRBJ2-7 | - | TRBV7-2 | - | CASSRPGNLYEQYF | TGTGCCAGCAGCCGCCCGGGGAATCTGTACGAGCAGTACTTC
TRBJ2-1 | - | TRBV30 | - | CAWRDTPGVEQFF | TGTGCCTGGAGGGACACCCCAGGGGTTGAGCAGTTCTTC
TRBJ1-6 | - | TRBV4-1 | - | CASSQELIGFTLHF | TGCGCCAGCAGCCAAGAACTAATCGGGTTCACCCTCCACTTT
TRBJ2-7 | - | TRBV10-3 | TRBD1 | CAIRDRGDEQYF | TGTGCCATCAGGGACAGGGGAGACGAGCAGTACTTC
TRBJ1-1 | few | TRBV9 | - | CASSGDTSKAFF | TGTGCCAGCAGCGGGGACACTTCAAAAGCTTTCTTT
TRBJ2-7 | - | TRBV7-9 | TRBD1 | CASSLVSWTGFYEQYF | TGTGCCAGCAGCTTAGTGTCCTGGACAGGGTTCTACGAGCAGTACTTC
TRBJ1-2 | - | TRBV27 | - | CASSHPPRPVQGIYGYTF | TGTGCCAGCAGCCACCCCCCACGCCCTGTTCAGGGGATTTATGGCTACACCTTC
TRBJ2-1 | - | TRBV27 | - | CASSSGTPSGDEQFF | TGTGCCAGCAGTTCCGGGACTCCCTCTGGCGATGAGCAGTTCTTC
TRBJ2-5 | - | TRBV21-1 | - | CASSKSASGGPQETQYF | TGTGCCAGCAGCAAGTCGGCTAGCGGGGGCCCCCAAGAGACCCAGTACTTC
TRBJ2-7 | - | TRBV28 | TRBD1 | CASRTGTGLYEQYF | TGTGCCAGCAGAACCGGGACAGGGCTTTACGAGCAGTACTTC
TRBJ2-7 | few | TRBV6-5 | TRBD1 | CASSRQGQQYF | TGTGCCAGCAGTCGACAGGGTCAGCAGTACTTC
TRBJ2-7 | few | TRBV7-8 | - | CASRLEGQAFTYEQYF | TGTGCCAGCAGACTAGAGGGACAAGCTTTTACCTACGAGCAGTACTTC
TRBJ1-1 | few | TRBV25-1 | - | CASRSGVSTEAFF | TGTGCCAGCAGATCCGGGGTAAGCACTGAAGCTTTCTTT
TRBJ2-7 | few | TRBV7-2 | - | CASSLWPGEQGGEQYF | TGTGCCAGCAGCTTATGGCCAGGGGAGCAGGGTGGCGAGCAGTACTTC